The 28 T cell receptor beta chains reported below all come from one sample, sequenced in a study of beta chain features in type 1 diabetes. The whole isolated RNA underwent reverse transcription, so sequencing captured expressed TCRB transcripts. This table comes from immunoSEQ multiplex PCR, and its TCRdb copy is limited to in-frame clones, with some not included. In the table there are hundreds of thousands of clones, roughly 13% of which are singletons. Their antigens are not known. Study conclusions and caveats: Shorter TCRB CDR3s, moderately but significantly so, were found in Type 1 diabetes patients in all four CD4+ subsets.

The sample consisted of naive CD4+ T cells from blood. The receptors here all came from a man between 18 and 29 years old with type 1 diabetes.

There are a few counts of this clone. This chain uses TRBV29-1 with TRBJ1-3; no clear D gene. Germline CDR1 SQVTM, CDR2 ANQGSEA. The V end was cut by 7 bases, the J end by 0 bases, with 13 bases between. The CDR3 sequence is 14 residues long. In DNA form, the CDR3 reads TGCAGCGCTTGGGCCAGCTACTCTGGAAACACCATATATTTT. Its translation: CSAWASYSGNTIYF.

The gene calls are TRBV5-4 and TRBJ2-3; 9 nucleotides align to TRBD2. The CDR3 consists of 15 residues. The germline CDR1 and CDR2 sequences are SGHNT and YYREEE (reference sequence). With 0 bases clipped from V and 1 base from J, the junction kept 0 bases outside the gene matches. The DNA of the CDR3 is TGTGCCAGCAGCTTGGCTAGCGGGGGCACAGATACGCAGTATTTT. The encoded protein is CASSLASGGTDTQYF.

The J gene is TRBJ1-5, the V gene TRBV15; D may be TRBD1 (6 bases). Germline CDR1 is LNHNV and CDR2 is YYDKDF (reference sequence). V shed 11 bases and J shed 0 bases, with 23 bases lying between them. The CDR3 covers 17 residues. CDR3 sequence: CAVRDKIRTDSNQPQHF. CDR3 DNA: TGTGCCGTCCGGGATAAGATACGGACAGATAGCAATCAGCCCCAGCATTTT.

The chain is built from TRBV7-3 and TRBJ2-3; 11 bases line up with TRBD2. Germline CDR1 SGHTA, CDR2 FQGTGA. With 4 bases clipped from V and 3 bases from J, the junction kept 3 bases outside the gene matches. The CDR3 extends over 15 amino acids. The chain's CDR3 is CASSSGLAATDTQYF. Written as DNA, the CDR3 is TGTGCCAGCAGCTCGGGACTAGCGGCAACAGATACGCAGTATTTT.

This clone came up a few times. V is TRBV7-2 and J is TRBJ2-3; 9 nucleotides align to TRBD2. Germline V gives CDR1 SGHTA, CDR2 FQGNSA. V shed 6 bases, J shed 6 bases, and the junction held 10 bases outside the gene matches. CDR3 size: 15 residues. The CDR3 nucleotides read TGTGCCAGCAGGGAACCGGGACTAGCTTCTGATACGCAGTATTTT. It yields the protein CASREPGLASDTQYF.

This clone was observed a few times. The V and J genes are TRBV30 and TRBJ1-1; possible D gene TRBD1, 6 bases. V was trimmed by 2 bases and J by 10 bases, leaving 11 bases between them. Germline V gene lookup returns CDR1 GTSNPN and CDR2 SVGIG (reference sequence). The CDR3 sequence is 11 residues long. CDR3 DNA: TGTGCCTGGAGTCACAGGGATGTAGCTTTCTTT. It encodes CAWSHRDVAFF.

The DNA for the CDR3 is TGCGCCAGCAGCCAACCTGTCAGCAGGGGAGTGGTGAATGAGCAGTTCTTC. Its translation: CASSQPVSRGVVNEQFF. The V and J genes are TRBV4-1 and TRBJ2-1; TRBD1 is a possible D gene (6 bases). Germline V gene sequence: CDR1 MGHRA, CDR2 YSYEKL. The CDR3 sequence is 17 residues long. V lost 2 bases to trimming and J lost 7 bases, with 21 bases between them.

This clone was detected a few times. The rearrangement joins TRBV7-4 to TRBJ1-2; no clear D gene. The CDR3 consists of 13 residues. In germline, CDR1 is SGHVT, CDR2 SQSDAQ. Trimming removed 3 bases at V and 8 bases at J, with 13 bases between. The CDR3 here is CASSFPPMRGYTF. In nucleotides, the CDR3 is TGTGCCAGCAGCTTTCCCCCAATGCGGGGCTACACCTTC. Combining the CDR3 with reference TRBV7-4 and TRBJ1-2 gives the whole variable domain GAGVSQSPRYKVAKRGRDVALRCDSISGHVTLYWYRQTLGQGSEVLTYSQSDAQRDKSGRPSGRFSAERPERSVSTLKIQRTEQGDSAVYLCASSFPPMRGYTFGSGTRLTVV.

This clone was detected a few times. V gene TRBV28 combines with J gene TRBJ1-1; perhaps TRBD1 as D (5 bases). V was trimmed by 1 base and J by 4 bases, leaving 19 bases between them. This CDR3 is 17 amino acids long. Germline CDR1 is MDHEN and CDR2 is SYDVKM. CDR3 sequence: CASSLYAQALRATEAFF. CDR3 coding DNA: TGTGCCAGCAGTTTATACGCACAGGCACTCAGGGCCACTGAAGCTTTCTTT. The entire variable domain, with the rest obtained from reference TRBV28 and TRBJ1-1, is as follows: DVKVTQSSRYLVKRTGEKVFLECVQDMDHENMFWYRQDPGLGLRLIYFSYDVKMKEKGDIPEGYSVSREKKERFSLILESASTNQTSMYLCASSLYAQALRATEAFFGQGTRLTVV.

The J gene is TRBJ2-7, the V gene TRBV28, with 9 bases matching TRBD2. J lost 4 bases, V lost 2 bases, and 6 bases had no gene match. From germline, CDR1 is MDHEN and CDR2 SYDVKM. The CDR3 contains 15 residues. CDR3 protein: CASSLEAGGRYEQYF. The DNA of the CDR3 is TGTGCCAGCAGTTTAGAAGCGGGGGGTAGGTACGAGCAGTACTTC.

This clone was picked up a small number of times. The rearrangement uses TRBV25-1 and TRBJ2-5; 8 nucleotides match TRBD1. V shed 5 bases, J shed 5 bases, and the junction held 7 bases outside the gene matches. Germline loops: CDR1 MGHDK, CDR2 SYGVNS. This CDR3 is 14 amino acids long. As DNA, the CDR3 is TGTGCCAGCAGTCCGCAGGGGGCTAGGGAGACCCAGTACTTC. It encodes CASSPQGARETQYF.

This chain links TRBV11-2 with TRBJ2-1; 11 positions agree with TRBD2. The CDR3 loop spans 17 amino acids. V dropped 4 bases and J dropped 4; count of bases not matched to a gene: 9. Germline V CDR1 and CDR2: SGHAT, FQNNGV. The CDR3 reads CASSSGRGLADYNEQFF. Written as DNA, the CDR3 is TGTGCCAGCAGCTCAGGGCGGGGACTAGCGGATTACAATGAGCAGTTCTTC.

This clone was observed a few times. The gene calls are TRBV9 and TRBJ1-1; D perhaps matches TRBD1 (6 bases). Per the germline V gene, CDR1 is SGDLS and CDR2 is YYNGEE. CDR3 length: 15 residues. Trimming took 0 bases from V and 0 from J, leaving 9 bases between them. The CDR3, as DNA: TGTGCCAGCAGCGTAGCGGGGGGGCTGAACACTGAAGCTTTCTTT. Protein: CASSVAGGLNTEAFF.

The gene calls are TRBV10-3 and TRBJ1-5, with 8 bases matching TRBD1. The CDR3 covers 15 residues. Germline V lookup: CDR1 ENHRY, CDR2 SYGVKD. Trimming at V came to 0 bases and at J to 5 bases, leaving 3 bases not matched to a gene. CDR3 sequence: CAISESGQGHQPQHF. CDR3 nucleotides: TGTGCCATCAGTGAGTCCGGACAGGGCCATCAGCCCCAGCATTTT.

CDR3 nucleotides: TGTGCCAGCAGCCATGCCGCTTTGCGGGGCGGCACCGGGGAGCTGTTTTTT. Its translation is CASSHAALRGGTGELFF. This chain connects TRBV4-2 to TRBJ2-2; a possible D gene is TRBD2 (6 bases). Germline V lookup: CDR1 LGHNA, CDR2 YNFKEQ. Trimming took off 3 bases at V and 4 bases at J, with 18 bases between the two ends. The CDR3 totals 17 residues.

The CDR3 is CASSFPVNEQYF. The CDR3 DNA is TGTGCCAGCAGTTTTCCCGTCAACGAGCAGTACTTC. This rearrangement joins TRBV28 to TRBJ2-7; D gene unclear. Trimming removed 3 bases at V and 5 bases at J, with 8 bases between. Per the germline V gene, CDR1 is MDHEN and CDR2 is SYDVKM. This CDR3 region has 12 residues.

This clone was picked up a small number of times. The genes are TRBV7-9 and TRBJ1-5; no clear D. The V end lost 1 base, the J end lost 6 bases, and 7 bases lay between the germline ends. The CDR3 is 13 residues long. The V gene's germline CDR1 is SEHNR and CDR2 FQNEAQ (reference sequence). CDR3 nucleotides: TGTGCCAGCAGCTTAGGCGTCGGTCAGCCCCAGCATTTT. Its protein is CASSLGVGQPQHF.

This chain links TRBV19 with TRBJ2-3, with D tentatively TRBD1 or TRBD2 (5 bases each). The CDR3 sequence is 15 residues long. Germline CDR1 LNHDA, CDR2 SQIVND (reference sequence). Trimming shortened V by 7 bases and J by 2 bases, and 16 bases separated the two germline ends. CDR3 residues: CASTSTEDYTDTQYF. CDR3 coding DNA: TGTGCCAGTACCTCGACAGAAGACTACACAGATACGCAGTATTTT.

The chain carries TRBV19 and TRBJ2-1; 8 bases agree with TRBD2. This CDR3 has 16 residues. Looked up from germline, CDR1 is LNHDA and CDR2 is SQIVND (reference sequence). V lost 0 bases and J lost 3; bases outside the gene matches: 4. CDR3: CASSIEVAGRYNEQFF. CDR3 coding DNA: TGTGCCAGTAGTATAGAAGTAGCGGGGCGCTACAATGAGCAGTTCTTC.

This clone was detected only a few times. This rearrangement joins TRBV7-2 to TRBJ1-5; D is perhaps TRBD1 (5 bases). Germline values: CDR1 SGHTA, CDR2 FQGNSA. Trimming pared 5 bases from V and 10 bases from J, leaving 15 bases between. The CDR3 is made up of 13 amino acids. In DNA, the CDR3 is TGTGCCAGCAGCAGGGGCCCTGAGCAACCCCAGCATTTT. As protein: CASSRGPEQPQHF.

The chain uses TRBV5-1 and TRBJ1-1, with a possible D match to TRBD1 (6 bases). Trimming removed 1 base at V and 1 base at J, with 11 bases between. Germline V gene data show CDR1 as SGHRS and CDR2 as YFSETQ. This CDR3 is 15 amino acids long. In nucleotides, the CDR3 is TGCGCCAGCAGCTTGTATGGGGGACAGAACACTGAAGCTTTCTTT. Amino acid sequence: CASSLYGGQNTEAFF.

The chain joins TRBV16 to TRBJ2-7; the match to TRBD1 covers 7 bases. This CDR3 is 13 amino acids long. Germline CDR1 and CDR2: KGHSY and FQNENV. After removal of 6 bases from V and 2 bases from J, the junction contained 4 bases not matched to a gene. The CDR3 sequence: CASSRDSPYEQYF. Here the CDR3 DNA reads TGTGCCAGCAGTCGGGACAGCCCCTACGAGCAGTACTTC.

This clone has just a few counts. The genes are TRBV5-8 and TRBJ2-5, with 10 positions matching TRBD2. Trimming cost V 1 base and J 4 bases; bases outside gene matches: 4. The CDR3 runs 15 residues. CDR1 is SGHTS, CDR2 YDEGEE, per germline. The CDR3 DNA reads as TGTGCCAGCAGCTTGCTGACTAGCGGGCGAGAGACCCAGTACTTC. Residues: CASSLLTSGRETQYF.

The chain carries TRBV7-9 and TRBJ2-5; D perhaps matches TRBD1 (6 bases). Per the germline V gene, CDR1 is SEHNR and CDR2 is FQNEAQ (reference sequence). This CDR3 has 14 amino acids. V lost 4 bases to trimming and J lost 2 bases, with 11 bases between them. The CDR3 nucleotides are TGTGCCAGCAGCTACGGGACAACACAAGAGACCCAGTACTTC. This gives the protein CASSYGTTQETQYF.

This clone was recorded only once. V gene TRBV5-4 combines with J gene TRBJ1-1; 10 positions agree with TRBD1. V lost 4 bases and J lost 3; bases outside the gene matches: 9. Germline CDR1 SGHNT, CDR2 YYREEE (reference sequence). There are 16 residues in the CDR3. CDR3 bases: TGTGCCAGCAGCCGGACAGGGGGGGTTTTGGACACTGAAGCTTTCTTT. It specifies CASSRTGGVLDTEAFF.

The chain is built from TRBV9 and TRBJ2-1; D remains unclear. Germline loops: CDR1 SGDLS, CDR2 YYNGEE. This CDR3 is 12 amino acids long. V was clipped by 4 bases and J by 4 bases, with 6 bases between them. CDR3 bases: TGTGCCAGCAGCTCCAAGTACAATGAGCAGTTCTTC. Translated, it gives CASSSKYNEQFF.

V is TRBV5-1 and J is TRBJ2-2, with 8 bases fitting TRBD2. V lost 4 bases and J lost 5; bases outside the gene matches: 10. Germline CDR1 reads SGHRS; CDR2 reads YFSETQ. The CDR3 spans 16 residues. This CDR3 reads CASSRFSGDPTGELFF. In nucleotides, the CDR3 is TGCGCCAGCAGCAGGTTTAGCGGGGACCCAACCGGGGAGCTGTTTTTT.

DNA for the CDR3: TGTGCCAGCAGTGCCCCGGGACAGAGTATCTACGAGCAGTACTTC. This codes for CASSAPGQSIYEQYF. V and J are TRBV25-1 and TRBJ2-7; 7 bases agree with TRBD1. This CDR3 contains 15 residues. V gave up 4 bases and J gave up 3 bases; unmatched junction bases: 9. Germline lookup yields CDR1 MGHDK and CDR2 SYGVNS.